These T cell receptor beta chains were read from a single sample in a study of metastatic and nonmetastatic thyroid tumors. TCRdb used MiXCR to call clones anew from the PCR reads. Seen here are about 92,000 clones, under 15% observed once, and the top ten hold roughly 3.9%. Specimen: blood. The receptor source for this set is a female donor with papillary thyroid cancer or a benign thyroid nodule (not recorded which). Some clones in this sample may be carry-over from other donors' samples. The CDR3 runs from the conserved cysteine through the conserved F or W. The order of the fields is D gene, clone size, V gene, J gene, CDR3 length, CDR3 DNA, CDR3 protein. A D gene is named only where the DNA matches it firmly. Clone size is shown for a subset of rows, as once, few, many or a class of expanded clone.

.	.	TRBV6-6	TRBJ1-1	16	TGTGCCGGCACTTACTCGAAAAATGAGGTTAGCCCTGAAGCTTTCTTT	CAGTYSKNEVSPEAFF
.	many	TRBV18	TRBJ2-2	14	TGTGCCAGCTCACTGGGGTTGAACACCGGGGAGCTGTTTTTT	CASSLGLNTGELFF
.	many	TRBV20-1	TRBJ1-1	12	TGCAGTGCATGGGGAGGGAAAGCTGAAGCTTTCTTT	CSAWGGKAEAFF
.	many	TRBV28	TRBJ2-7	11	TGTGCCAGCAGTTTAGAGTACGAGCAGTACTTC	CASSLEYEQYF
TRBD1	many	TRBV9	TRBJ1-1	15	TGTGCCAGCAGCGTGGGCTCCCTAGGGACAGCTGAAGCTTTCTTT	CASSVGSLGTAEAFF
TRBD1	many	TRBV20-1	TRBJ1-5	16	TGCAGTGCTAGAGATAAGTGGGACAGCAGTAATCAGCCCCAGCATTTT	CSARDKWDSSNQPQHF
.	many	TRBV5-1	TRBJ1-2	14	TGCGCCAGCAGCTTGCAAGGACGGCTCTATGGCTACACCTTC	CASSLQGRLYGYTF
.	few	TRBV7-6	TRBJ2-3	16	TGTGCCAGCAGCTTAGGGGGGCGGGGCTCCGTGGATACGCAGTATTTT	CASSLGGRGSVDTQYF
TRBD2	.	TRBV18	TRBJ2-7	13	TGTGCCAGCTCGGGCCGGGGGGCCTACGAGCAGTACTTC	CASSGRGAYEQYF
.	many	TRBV14	TRBJ1-2	15	TGTGCCAGCAGCCAAGATCAATGGGACCACGATGGCTACACCTTC	CASSQDQWDHDGYTF
.	many	TRBV27	TRBJ2-5	13	TGTGCCAGCAGTTTTGACGGCACGGGGACCCAGTACTTC	CASSFDGTGTQYF
TRBD1	few	TRBV24-1	TRBJ2-1	14	TGTGCCACCAGTGGTCGCACAGGGGAGCATGAGCAGTTCTTC	CATSGRTGEHEQFF
TRBD2	many	TRBV5-8	TRBJ2-3	14	TGTGCCAGCAGCCGGACTAGCAGCGCAGATACGCAGTATTTT	CASSRTSSADTQYF
.	many	TRBV6-5	TRBJ1-1	16	TGTGCCAGCAGGTACTCTGGGAGCAGGGAAGGAACTGAAGCTTTCTTT	CASRYSGSREGTEAFF
.	many	TRBV11-2	TRBJ1-4	12	TGTGCCAGCAGCTTAGGGTCGGAAAAACTGTTTTTT	CASSLGSEKLFF
.	few	TRBV6-1	TRBJ2-7	13	TGTGCCAGCAGTGAGGTATCCATCTACGAGCAGTACTTC	CASSEVSIYEQYF
TRBD1	many	TRBV12-5	TRBJ2-5	17	TGTGCTAGTGGTCTCCGACAGGGTACTTTTAACAAGGAGACCCAGTACTTC	CASGLRQGTFNKETQYF
TRBD1	many	TRBV5-6	TRBJ1-2	15	TGTGCCAGCAGCCCCTACGACAGGGGATCCCCTGGCTACACCTTC	CASSPYDRGSPGYTF
TRBD1	many	TRBV20-1	TRBJ1-6	14	TGCAGTGCTGGGGACAGGCTGGGGGATTCACCCCTCCACTTT	CSAGDRLGDSPLHF
.	many	TRBV6-1	TRBJ2-2	13	TGTGCCAGCACCTCCTTGGTTCGAGGGGAGCTGTTTTTT	CASTSLVRGELFF
TRBD1	few	TRBV6-1	TRBJ2-7	17	TGTGCCAGCAGGTCAATCAGAGTGACAGGGGACACCTACGAGCAGTACTTC	CASRSIRVTGDTYEQYF
TRBD1	many	TRBV5-1	TRBJ2-6	16	TGCGCCAGAACCGGGACAGGGGTATCTGGGGCCAACGTCCTGACTTTC	CARTGTGVSGANVLTF